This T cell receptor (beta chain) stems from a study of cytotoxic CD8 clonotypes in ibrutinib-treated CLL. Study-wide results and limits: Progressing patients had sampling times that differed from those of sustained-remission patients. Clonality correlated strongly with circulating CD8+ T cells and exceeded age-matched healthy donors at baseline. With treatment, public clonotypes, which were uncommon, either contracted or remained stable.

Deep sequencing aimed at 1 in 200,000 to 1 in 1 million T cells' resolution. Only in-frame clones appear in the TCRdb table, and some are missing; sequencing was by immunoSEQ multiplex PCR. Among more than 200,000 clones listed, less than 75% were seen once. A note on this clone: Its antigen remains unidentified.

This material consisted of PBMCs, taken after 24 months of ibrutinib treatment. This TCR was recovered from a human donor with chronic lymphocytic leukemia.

For the CDR3, the DNA is TGTGCCAGCAGCCAGGTACAGGGGGGTTTCTACGAGCAGTACTTC. Translation: CASSQVQGGFYEQYF. This sequence joins TRBV28 and TRBJ2-7; 8 bases are shared with TRBD1. The junction had 10 bases not matched to a gene; V was cut back by 6 bases and J by 3 bases. This CDR3 spans 15 amino acids. Germline values: CDR1 MDHEN, CDR2 SYDVKM.